The 10 T cell receptor beta chains below come from one sample, sequenced in a study of beta chain features in type 1 diabetes. Expressed TCRB transcripts got sequenced, as all isolated RNA was reverse transcribed. Clones were read by immunoSEQ multiplex PCR, and TCRdb kept only the in-frame ones, dropping some. The table has approximately 170,000 clones, roughly 9% seen once. Sequencing used central memory CD4+ T cells from blood. The receptors here all came from a young woman in good health.

This clone was found many times. The rearrangement links TRBV7-9 to TRBJ2-7, with D possibly matching TRBD1 (6 bases). V was shortened by 5 bases and J by 10 bases, with 15 bases between the two germline ends. The length of the CDR3 is 12 residues. The germline gives CDR1 SEHNR, CDR2 FQNEAQ (reference sequence). The CDR3 nucleotides read TGTGCCAGCAGCCCCGGGACACCGGGACAGTACTTC. This gives the protein CASSPGTPGQYF.

This clone occurred a few times. The chain has TRBV15 and TRBJ2-1, with a possible D match to TRBD1 (6 bases). The CDR3 is made up of 16 amino acids. The V gene's germline CDR1 is LNHNV and CDR2 YYDKDF (reference sequence). With 3 bases removed from V and 0 bases from J, the gap between germline ends came to 12 bases. The CDR3 here is CATSREGGNSYNEQFF. CDR3 nucleotides: TGTGCCACCAGCAGGGAAGGGGGAAACTCCTACAATGAGCAGTTCTTC. The full variable domain, its missing parts supplied by reference TRBV15 and TRBJ2-1, is DAMVIQNPRYQVTQFGKPVTLSCSQTLNHNVMYWYQQKSSQAPKLLFHYYDKDFNNEADTPDNFQSRRPNTSFCFLDIRSPGLGDTAMYLCATSREGGNSYNEQFFGPGTRLTVL.

Remarks on this clone: Other DNA sequences in the sample encode the same CDR3. The chain links TRBV6-6 to TRBJ1-4, with 8 bases aligning to TRBD1. The germline V gene has CDR1 MNHNY and CDR2 SVGAGI (reference sequence). This CDR3 region has 13 residues. V trimming: 2 bases; J trimming: 8 bases; junction bases outside the gene matches: 1. DNA of the CDR3: TGTGCCAGCAGTTACGGGACAGGCGAAAAACTGTTTTTT. It encodes CASSYGTGEKLFF.

This chain links TRBV5-1 with TRBJ2-3, with 11 bases aligning to TRBD2. Looked up from germline, CDR1 is SGHRS and CDR2 is YFSETQ. The CDR3 has 16 residues. V lost 2 bases to trimming and J lost 4 bases; unmatched junction nucleotides: 6. CDR3 residues: CASSLTSGSGSDTQYF. The CDR3 DNA reads TGCGCCAGCAGCTTAACTAGCGGGAGTGGGTCAGATACGCAGTATTTT.

In this sample, this clone turned up a few times. This sample includes further DNA sequences coding for the same CDR3. V gene TRBV30 combines with J gene TRBJ2-7, with 8 nucleotides matching TRBD1. The J segment lost 5 bases and the V segment lost 3 bases, leaving 9 bases of the junction unmatched. CDR3 length equals 14 residues. Germline V lookup: CDR1 GTSNPN, CDR2 SVGIG (reference sequence). The CDR3 is CAWSPGQGANEQYF. CDR3 DNA: TGTGCCTGGAGCCCAGGACAGGGCGCCAACGAGCAGTACTTC.

This rearrangement joins TRBV19 to TRBJ2-7; TRBD2 aligns across 11 bases. The junction had 7 bases not matched to a gene; V was cut back by 4 bases and J by 5 bases. The CDR3 runs to 15 residues. In germline, CDR1 is LNHDA, CDR2 SQIVND (reference sequence). Written as DNA, the CDR3 is TGTGCCAGTAGTAGAGTAGCGGGAGGGACCCACGAGCAGTACTTC. Its translation is CASSRVAGGTHEQYF.

To note about this clone: Sequence at one end of the junction differs from germline and may be a read error. In DNA, the CDR3 is TGTGCCAGCAGTTCCGTATCTGGAAACACCATATATTTT. The encoded protein is CASSSVSGNTIYF. This chain connects TRBV10-3 to TRBJ1-3; unclear D gene. The germline CDR1 and CDR2 sequences are ENHRY and SYGVKD. This CDR3 is 13 amino acids long.

The rearrangement joins TRBV15 to TRBJ2-1; a weak D match, TRBD1 (6 bases). Between the trimmed V and J ends, which lost 2 bases and 12 bases, there was a span of 14 bases. CDR1 is LNHNV, CDR2 YYDKDF, per germline (reference sequence). The CDR3 contains 13 residues. Written as DNA, the CDR3 is TGTGCCACCAGCAGAACCGAGGGGGTGTGGCAGTTCTTC. It specifies CATSRTEGVWQFF.

The chain joins TRBV11-3 to TRBJ2-5; the D gene is possibly TRBD1 (5 bases). CDR1 SGHNT and CDR2 YENEEA come from the germline V gene. The CDR3 is 15 amino acids. V lost 1 base, J lost 4 bases, and 13 bases lay in between. This CDR3 is CASSLAPGNGETQYF. Written as DNA, the CDR3 is TGTGCCAGCAGCTTAGCCCCAGGGAATGGAGAGACCCAGTACTTC.

This clone was detected only a few times. V gene TRBV19 combines with J gene TRBJ1-4; 7 bases line up with TRBD1. Germline values: CDR1 LNHDA, CDR2 SQIVND (reference sequence). There are 14 residues in the CDR3. The ends lost 6 bases at V and 5 bases at J; junction bases unmatched: 6. This CDR3 is CASSMTGRNEKLFF. Written as DNA, the CDR3 is TGTGCCAGTAGCATGACAGGGCGCAATGAAAAACTGTTTTTT.